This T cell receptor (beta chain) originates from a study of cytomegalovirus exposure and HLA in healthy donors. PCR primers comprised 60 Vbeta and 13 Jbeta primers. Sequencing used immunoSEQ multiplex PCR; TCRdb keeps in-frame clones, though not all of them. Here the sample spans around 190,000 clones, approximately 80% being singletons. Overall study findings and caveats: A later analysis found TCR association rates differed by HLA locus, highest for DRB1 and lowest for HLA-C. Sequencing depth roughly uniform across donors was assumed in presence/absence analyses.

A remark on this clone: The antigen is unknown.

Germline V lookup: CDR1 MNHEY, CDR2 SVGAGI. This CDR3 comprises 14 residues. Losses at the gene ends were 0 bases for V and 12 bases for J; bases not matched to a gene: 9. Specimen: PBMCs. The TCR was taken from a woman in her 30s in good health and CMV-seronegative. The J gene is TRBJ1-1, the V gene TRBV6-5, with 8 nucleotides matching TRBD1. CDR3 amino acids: CASSYSLTGEGTFF. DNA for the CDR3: TGTGCCAGCAGTTACTCGCTGACAGGGGAGGGTACTTTCTTT.